In its sample, the clone carrying this T cell receptor beta chain was seen once. Its antigen remains unknown. The data belong to a study of cytomegalovirus exposure and HLA in healthy donors. Whole-study results and caveats: Later on, an analysis showed TCR association rates differing by HLA locus, with DRB1 the most and HLA-C the fewest.

Germline lookup yields CDR1 MNHEY and CDR2 SMNVEV (reference sequence). This CDR3 is built from 13 residues. V lost 3 bases and J lost 8, with 11 bases in between. 60 Vbeta and 13 Jbeta primers were used in PCR. Sequencing used immunoSEQ multiplex PCR; TCRdb keeps in-frame clones, though not all of them. The sample lists 62,000 or so clones, 65% to 90% occurring once. The rearrangement joins TRBV27 to TRBJ2-1, with a possible D match to TRBD2 (6 bases). Input material: PBMCs. The origin of this receptor is a man between 25 and 39 years old in good health and CMV-seronegative. CDR3 region: CASSLGLTDEQFF. DNA for the CDR3: TGTGCCAGCAGTTTGGGACTCACTGATGAGCAGTTCTTC.